This TCR beta chain was sequenced in a study of shared clonotypes between healthy human individuals. Findings and limits, study-wide: Despite large depth, sorted-subset datasets appeared incompletely sequenced.

The CDR3 is 16 amino acids. Trimming left V 3 bases short and J 2 bases short, with 14 bases between. Per germline, CDR1 WSHSY and CDR2 SAAADI. Assay runs were performed at deep level. This table comes from immunoSEQ multiplex PCR, and its TCRdb copy is limited to in-frame clones, with some not included. The sample has 750,000 to 1,000,000 clones; 80% to 95% are singletons. CD45RO-negative CD8 cells positively selected for CCR7 made up the naive population, which excluded terminally differentiated effector memory CD45RA+ cells. The study enrolled healthy HIV-negative adults without recent acute infections or vaccinations as donors. A note on this clone: Its antigen is not known.

This TCR was sampled from a man between 25 and 39 years old in good health. Specimen: naive CD8+ T cells sorted from blood. The V call is TRBV10-2, the J call TRBJ2-1; weak D call: TRBD1 (5 bases). CDR3 coding DNA: TGCGCCAGCAGTGAAGGGGCGACGGGCGCCTACAATGAGCAGTTCTTC. Protein product: CASSEGATGAYNEQFF.